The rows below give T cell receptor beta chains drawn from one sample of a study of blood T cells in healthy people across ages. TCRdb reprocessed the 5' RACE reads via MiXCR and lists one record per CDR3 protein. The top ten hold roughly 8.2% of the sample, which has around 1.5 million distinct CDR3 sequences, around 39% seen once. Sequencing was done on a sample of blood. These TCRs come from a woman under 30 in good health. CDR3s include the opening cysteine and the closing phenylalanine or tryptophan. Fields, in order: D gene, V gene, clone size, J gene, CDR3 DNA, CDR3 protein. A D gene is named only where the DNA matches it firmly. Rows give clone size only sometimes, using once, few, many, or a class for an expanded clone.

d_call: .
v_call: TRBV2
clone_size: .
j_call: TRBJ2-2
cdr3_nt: TGTGCCAGCAGTCGGGGCTTCGCGAACACCGGGGAGCTGTTTTTT
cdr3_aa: CASSRGFANTGELFF

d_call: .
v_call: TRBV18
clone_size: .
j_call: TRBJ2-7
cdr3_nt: TGTGCCAGCTCACCTTCAGGGAGTTACAACGAGCAGTACTTC
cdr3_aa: CASSPSGSYNEQYF

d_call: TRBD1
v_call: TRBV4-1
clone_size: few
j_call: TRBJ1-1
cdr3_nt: TGCGCCAGCAGCCAGGGGACAGCTATGAACACTGAAGCTTTCTTT
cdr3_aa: CASSQGTAMNTEAFF

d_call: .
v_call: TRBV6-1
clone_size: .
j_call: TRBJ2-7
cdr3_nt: TGTGCCAGCAGTGTCTCCGGGGCCCTCCTTGACGAGCAGTACTTC
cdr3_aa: CASSVSGALLDEQYF

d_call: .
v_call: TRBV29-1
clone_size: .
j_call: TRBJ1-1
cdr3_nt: TGCAGCGGAGGCAAGGGGGGGAACACTGAAGCTTTCTTT
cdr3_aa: CSGGKGGNTEAFF

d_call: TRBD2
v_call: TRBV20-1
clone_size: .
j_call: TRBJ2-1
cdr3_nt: TGCAGTGCGATCGCCCTTCTAGCGGGAGACCACAATGAGCAGTTCTTC
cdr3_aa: CSAIALLAGDHNEQFF

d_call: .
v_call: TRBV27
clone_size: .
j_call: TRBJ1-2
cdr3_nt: TGTGCCAGCAGTTTATACCCGGTGGGGTGGTATGGCTACACCTTC
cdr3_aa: CASSLYPVGWYGYTF

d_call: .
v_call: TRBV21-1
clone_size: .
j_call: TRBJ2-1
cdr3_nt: TGTGCCAGCAGCAAAGACACCAAGGACTACAATGAGCAGTTCTTC
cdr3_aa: CASSKDTKDYNEQFF

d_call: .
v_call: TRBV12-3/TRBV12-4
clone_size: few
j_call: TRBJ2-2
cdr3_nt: TGTGCCAGCAGGGGGGACCGCGGAAGGGACACCGGGGAGCTGTTTTTT
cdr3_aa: CASRGDRGRDTGELFF

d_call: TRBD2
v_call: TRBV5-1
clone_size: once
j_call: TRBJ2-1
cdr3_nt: TGCGCCAGCAGCTTGGCGCTTAGCGGGGGGGCCTTATATGAGCAGTTCTTC
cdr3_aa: CASSLALSGGALYEQFF